These 10 T cell receptor beta chains were all obtained from the same sample, sequenced in a study of T cell repertoires in aging, cancer and after chemotherapy. A mixed TRB-A/B primer pool amplified rearranged TRB by multiplex touch-down PCR. Using its own MiXCR run on the multiplex PCR reads, TCRdb lists one record per CDR3 protein. Of 4,500 to 5,500 distinct CDR3 sequences listed, roughly 70% were seen once; the top ten hold over 6.5%. Peripheral blood genomic DNA, not sorted cells or RNA, was the template. Material for sequencing was blood. These receptors were collected from a human donor with a solid tumor.

V usage is TRBV7-2 and J usage is TRBJ2-3, with 7 bases identical to TRBD2. The CDR3 loop spans 14 amino acids. CDR1 is SGHTA and CDR2 is FQGNSA in the germline V gene. The trim removed 6 bases at V and 0 bases at J, leaving 3 bases unmatched. The CDR3 sequence: CASRSAGSTDTQYF. DNA for the CDR3: TGTGCCAGCAGATCAGCGGGGAGCACAGATACGCAGTATTTT.

Only a few counts were recorded for this clonotype. V and J are TRBV13 and TRBJ1-1; D not resolved. The CDR3 is 13 amino acids. The V gene lost 3 bases and the J gene lost 1 base, with 6 bases spanning the gap. Germline loops: CDR1 PRHDT, CDR2 FYEKMQ (reference sequence). This chain's CDR3 is CASSFRSNTEAFF. Written as DNA, the CDR3 is TGTGCCAGCAGCTTCAGGTCGAACACTGAAGCTTTCTTT.

This rearrangement joins TRBV6-6 to TRBJ1-1; D may be TRBD1 (6 bases). Trimming stripped 5 bases from V and 8 bases from J, with 18 bases between. This CDR3 region has 14 residues. Germline V gene data show CDR1 as MNHNY and CDR2 as SVGAGI (reference sequence). CDR3 DNA: TGTGCCAGCAGTCTAATACAGGGAGGGTCGGAAGCTTTCTTT. Translated: CASSLIQGGSEAFF.

V gene TRBV7-2 combines with J gene TRBJ2-5; 12 bases line up with TRBD2. The CDR3 runs to 16 residues. V dropped 5 bases and J dropped 5; count of bases not matched to a gene: 9. Germline V gene sequence: CDR1 SGHTA, CDR2 FQGNSA. The chain's CDR3 is CASSPPTSGGRETQYF. In DNA form, the CDR3 reads TGTGCCAGCAGCCCACCGACTAGCGGGGGTCGTGAGACCCAGTACTTC. Full variable domain (outside the CDR3, taken from reference TRBV7-2 and TRBJ2-5): GAGVSQSPSNKVTEKGKDVELRCDPISGHTALYWYRQSLGQGLEFLIYFQGNSAPDKSGLPSDRFSAERTGGSVSTLTIQRTQQEDSAVYLCASSPPTSGGRETQYFGPGTRLLVL.

The rearrangement uses TRBV6-5 and TRBJ2-3; D gene uncertain. CDR1 MNHEY and CDR2 SVGAGI come from the germline V gene. Trimming pared 2 bases from V and 4 bases from J, leaving 4 bases between. The CDR3 consists of 12 residues. The CDR3 region is CASSYGPDTQYF. The CDR3 region has the DNA TGTGCCAGCAGTTACGGACCAGATACGCAGTATTTT.

The chain is built from TRBV11-3 and TRBJ2-7, with 8 bases fitting TRBD1. Per germline, CDR1 SGHNT and CDR2 YENEEA. V dropped 2 bases and J dropped 6; count of bases not matched to a gene: 6. This CDR3 contains 14 residues. The CDR3 DNA sequence: TGTGCCAGCAGCTTAAGACAGGGGAATGGCGAGCAGTACTTC. Translating gives CASSLRQGNGEQYF.

This sequence joins TRBV20-1 and TRBJ2-2, with D possibly being TRBD1 (6 bases). The germline CDR1 and CDR2 sequences are DFQATT and SNEGSKA (reference sequence). The germline V and J ends were trimmed by 1 base and 2 bases, with 14 bases remaining between them. The CDR3 is 16 residues long. CDR3 nucleotides: TGCAGTGCTAGAGTTGGACAGCGCATTAACACCGGGGAGCTGTTTTTT. Translation gives CSARVGQRINTGELFF.

This chain connects TRBV5-6 to TRBJ2-3, with TRBD1 matching over 11 bases. The CDR3 covers 16 residues. The V gene end was trimmed by 3 bases and the J gene end by 5 bases; junction bases not matched to a gene: 8. Germline V lookup: CDR1 SGHDT, CDR2 YYEEEE. The CDR3 sequence is CASSWVDRGRIDTQYF. The CDR3 nucleotides are TGTGCCAGCAGCTGGGTGGACAGGGGGCGCATAGATACGCAGTATTTT.

The CDR3 nucleotides read TGTGCCAGCAGTTCCCACACAGATACGCAGTATTTT. It encodes CASSSHTDTQYF. The genes are TRBV27 and TRBJ2-3; D remains unclear. CDR1 and CDR2 (germline): MNHEY, SMNVEV (reference sequence). V shed 4 bases and J shed 2 bases, with 4 bases lying between them. CDR3 size: 12 residues.

The rearrangement uses TRBV4-3 and TRBJ2-2, with D perhaps TRBD1 or TRBD2 (5 bases each). Between the trimmed V and J ends, which lost 0 bases and 5 bases, there was a span of 16 bases. CDR3 length: 17 amino acids. The germline CDR1 and CDR2 sequences are LGHNA and YSLEER. The CDR3 bases are TGCGCCAGCAGCCAAGAGGACGGTTGGGGCGGGACCGGGGAGCTGTTTTTT. This gives the protein CASSQEDGWGGTGELFF.